Each of the 31 T cell receptor beta chains below was sequenced from the same sample in a study of vaccination effects on CD4 cells after COVID-19 (dated 2022 in TCRdb). Their antigens remain unidentified. To identify antigen-specific CD4+ T cell clonotypes by their expansion, the ViraFEST assay first stimulated PBMC with viral peptide pools and then applied TCR sequencing. After less than 13 days of culture, CD4+ T cells were isolated with the EasySep CD4+ T cell isolation kit. Negative nucleocapsid antibody results before and after vaccination confirmed that the healthy vaccine recipients had no prior SARS-CoV-2 infection. Libraries were constructed by the immunoSEQ multiplex PCR assay. This is the immuneACCESS table as TCRdb keeps it, with only in-frame sequences that have V and J called. A part of the clones is gone; compared with another copy, unresolved V genes explain less than half, and the rest is unexplained. Present in this sample are tens of thousands of clones, 75% to 80% of which were seen just once. Approximately 6% of the sample rests with the top ten.

This specimen was CD4+ T cells from PBMCs cultured with HCoV-OC43 spike peptides, taken before COVID-19 vaccination. The intended sense of this specimen's cell subset or site label: HCoV-OC43 spike overlapping peptide pool stimulation. The source is a human donor who received a COVID-19 vaccine.

The chain couples TRBV7-2 to TRBJ2-5, with D uncertain. This CDR3 spans 14 amino acids. V was cut by 5 bases and J by 1 base, with 11 bases left in between. Germline loops: CDR1 SGHTA, CDR2 FQGNSA. DNA of the CDR3: TGTGCCAGCAGCCCCGGGCTGAGCCAAGAGACCCAGTACTTC. Protein: CASSPGLSQETQYF.

The chain recombines TRBV24-1 with TRBJ1-2; D call uncertain. Germline CDR1 KGHDR, CDR2 SFDVKD. The CDR3 runs 13 residues. V lost 4 bases and J 1 base, leaving 6 bases between the germline ends. The DNA for the CDR3 is TGTGCCACCAGTGAGGGAGGTAACTATGGCTACACCTTC. Residues: CATSEGGNYGYTF.

The J gene is TRBJ1-1, the V gene TRBV6-1; D uncertain. The CDR3 extends over 14 amino acids. Trimming removed 7 bases from V and 6 bases from J, with 18 bases in between. CDR1 and CDR2 (germline): MNHNS, SASEGT. The CDR3 DNA is TGTGCCAGCACTAAATTGGGAGTAGTCGCTGAAGCTTTCTTT. This encodes CASTKLGVVAEAFF.

The chain is built from TRBV6-5 and TRBJ1-1; D is unresolved. Deletions cut 6 bases from V and 0 bases from J, with 14 bases between. Germline-derived CDR1 and CDR2 are MNHEY and SVGAGI. The CDR3 sequence is 15 residues long. The CDR3 DNA reads TGTGCCAGCAGCAGCCGCAGTGACATGAACACTGAAGCTTTCTTT. Protein sequence: CASSSRSDMNTEAFF.

This chain connects TRBV28 to TRBJ2-7; weak D call: TRBD2 (6 bases). V gave up 5 bases and J gave up 0 bases, with 14 bases separating them. The CDR3 totals 15 residues. Per the germline V gene, CDR1 is MDHEN and CDR2 is SYDVKM. CDR3 protein: CASSPGGTYSYEQYV. DNA of the CDR3: TGTGCCAGCAGTCCAGGCGGGACTTACTCCTACGAGCAGTACGTC.

The V call is TRBV11-1, the J call TRBJ2-3; 13 bases match TRBD2. Germline V gene sequence: CDR1 SGHAT, CDR2 FQDESV (reference sequence). The V gene end was trimmed by 5 bases and the J gene end by 3 bases; junction bases not matched to a gene: 5. This CDR3 has 16 residues. The CDR3 nucleotides read TGTGCCAGCAGCAGACCGGGACTAGCGGGGACAGATACGCAGTATTTT. It encodes CASSRPGLAGTDTQYF.

The V gene is TRBV30, the J gene TRBJ2-5; 7 nucleotides match TRBD1. Trimming took 4 bases from V and 2 from J; bases not matched to a gene: 10. Germline CDR1 and CDR2: GTSNPN and SVGIG (reference sequence). The CDR3 is made up of 15 amino acids. In DNA, the CDR3 is TGTGCCTGGACCTCCGGTAGGGGGCGGCAAGAGACCCAGTACTTC. It translates to CAWTSGRGRQETQYF.

This clone was recorded once. The DNA of the CDR3 is TGTGCCAGCAGGGGGGGGGCTAGGAACATTCAGTACTTC. Protein product: CASRGGARNIQYF. The rearrangement links TRBV28 to TRBJ2-4, with D possibly TRBD2 on 7 matching bases. Looked up from germline, CDR1 is MDHEN and CDR2 is SYDVKM. Trimming left V 6 bases short and J 7 bases short, with 13 bases between. CDR3 length equals 13 residues.

J is TRBJ1-5 and V is TRBV11-2; D is possibly TRBD1 (6 bases). This CDR3 spans 15 amino acids. V shed 1 base and J shed 5 bases, with 12 bases lying between them. CDR1 is SGHAT and CDR2 is FQNNGV in the germline V gene. The CDR3 DNA reads TGTGCCAGCAGCTTAGCACAGGGACCCCATCAGCCCCAGCATTTT. This gives the protein CASSLAQGPHQPQHF.

The chain combines TRBV6-4 with TRBJ2-2; 7 bases are a match to TRBD2. This CDR3 is 13 amino acids long. Germline trimming cut 8 bases from V and 5 bases from J; bases unmatched to any gene: 5. In germline, CDR1 is MRHNA, CDR2 SNTAGT. Here the CDR3 DNA reads TGTGCCAGCCCACTAGCGTGGACCGGGGAGCTGTTTTTT. The encoded protein is CASPLAWTGELFF.

The chain has TRBV2 and TRBJ2-5; TRBD2 might be the D (5 bases). The CDR3 runs to 14 residues. The germline V gene encodes CDR1 SNHLY and CDR2 FYNNEI. The germline V and J ends were trimmed by 7 bases and 2 bases, with 14 bases remaining between them. CDR3 coding DNA: TGTGCCAGCATTCGGCGGGCTAATCAAGAGACCCAGTACTTC. It yields the protein CASIRRANQETQYF.

V is TRBV2 and J is TRBJ2-4; TRBD1 aligns across 7 bases. The CDR3 is made up of 18 amino acids. Germline V lookup: CDR1 SNHLY, CDR2 FYNNEI. The V segment lost 5 bases and the J segment 0 bases; nucleotides outside the gene matches: 13. CDR3 residues: CASSQKGSTGLAKNIQYF. The CDR3 region has the DNA TGTGCCAGCAGTCAAAAGGGGTCGACAGGGTTAGCCAAAAACATTCAGTACTTC.

The chain couples TRBV6-2 or TRBV6-3 to TRBJ2-5, with 8 nucleotides matching TRBD2. V trimming: 6 bases; J trimming: 2 bases; junction bases outside the gene matches: 23. This CDR3 contains 20 residues. Germline CDR1 reads MNHEY; CDR2 reads SVGEGT. CDR3 sequence (DNA): TGTGCCAGCAGCCCCTACGGGGGCGGGGGGCCCAATTCGTTACAAGAGACCCAGTACTTC. This encodes CASSPYGGGGPNSLQETQYF.

This rearrangement joins TRBV7-9 to TRBJ2-2, with a weak D call TRBD2 (5 bases). The CDR3 length is 16 residues. Trimming left V 3 bases short and J 8 bases short, with 19 bases between. CDR1 and CDR2 from the germline V gene are SEHNR and FQNEAQ (reference sequence). As DNA, the CDR3 is TGTGCCAGCAGCTTGGGAGACGCCATTCCTACTGGGGAGCTGTTTTTT. Translated, it gives CASSLGDAIPTGELFF.

The chain has TRBV24-1 and TRBJ2-5; 12 bases fit TRBD2. V was clipped by 5 bases and J by 0 bases; unmatched bases: 3. The germline V gene encodes CDR1 KGHDR and CDR2 SFDVKD. This CDR3 comprises 16 residues. The DNA for the CDR3 is TGTGCCACCAGTGGTGGACTAGCGGGGAACCAAGAGACCCAGTACTTC. Translated, it gives CATSGGLAGNQETQYF.

V is TRBV18 and J is TRBJ2-1; perhaps TRBD1 as D (6 bases). Trimming removed 4 bases from V and 5 bases from J, with 12 bases in between. This CDR3 is built from 14 residues. Germline loops: CDR1 KGHSH, CDR2 LQKENI. The CDR3 spells CASSLNRDHNEQFF. As DNA, the CDR3 is TGTGCCAGCTCACTAAACAGGGATCACAATGAGCAGTTCTTC.

V and J are TRBV7-2 and TRBJ2-2; 9 bases agree with TRBD1. The CDR3 sequence is 15 residues long. With V trimmed by 6 bases and J by 6 bases, 8 bases remained unmatched. CDR1 is SGHTA, CDR2 FQGNSA, per germline. CDR3 sequence reads: CASRGGTGYPGELFF. DNA of the CDR3: TGTGCCAGCAGAGGGGGGACAGGGTATCCCGGGGAGCTGTTTTTT.

The CDR3 DNA reads as TGTGCCAGCAGTCAGACAGGGGTGGACGAGCAGTACGTC. Residues: CASSQTGVDEQYV. The chain carries TRBV3-1 (or the pseudogene TRBV3-2) and TRBJ2-7; 8 nucleotides line up with TRBD1. J was trimmed by 5 bases and V by 6 bases; bases with no gene match: 6. Looked up from germline, CDR1 is LGHDT and CDR2 is YNNKEL (reference sequence). The length of the CDR3 is 13 residues.

This clone showed up just once. V is TRBV5-1 and J is TRBJ2-5, with TRBD2 as a possible D gene (5 bases). The CDR3 is 13 residues long. V lost 4 bases to trimming and J lost 3 bases, with 10 bases between them. Germline V CDR1 and CDR2: SGHRS, YFSETQ. The CDR3 coding sequence is TGCGCCAGCAGCCCCGGGATGAAAGAGACCCAGTACTTC. Translation: CASSPGMKETQYF.

The chain recombines TRBV11-3 with TRBJ2-3; the D is unclear. The CDR3 sequence is 13 residues long. V lost 0 bases and J 5 bases, leaving 6 bases between the germline ends. From germline, CDR1 is SGHNT and CDR2 YENEEA. The chain's CDR3 is CASSLDLGDTQYF. The CDR3 DNA reads TGTGCCAGCAGCTTAGATCTTGGAGATACGCAGTATTTT.

In the case of this clone: At one boundary the junction diverges from the germline segment, which might be a read error. The chain combines TRBV4-2 with TRBJ2-3; TRBD2 matches 7 bases. Germline CDR1 LGHNA, CDR2 YNFKEQ. This CDR3 is built from 17 residues. The CDR3 DNA sequence: TGTGCCAGCAGCCAAGACCCCTCAACTAGCGAGGGGCCCACTGGTCATTTT. This translates into CASSQDPSTSEGPTGHF.

The chain has TRBV24-1 and TRBJ2-1, with 11 bases identical to TRBD1. The V and J ends lost 5 bases and 9 bases, in that order; junction bases with no gene match: 11. The germline V gene encodes CDR1 KGHDR and CDR2 SFDVKD. The CDR3 extends over 16 amino acids. The CDR3 bases are TGTGCCACCAGTGTCGCCCGGGACAGGGGGACCGGTGAGCAGTTCTTC. As protein: CATSVARDRGTGEQFF.

This clone was observed a few times. The V gene is TRBV6-5, the J gene TRBJ1-3; tentative D call: TRBD1 (5 bases). CDR3 length equals 16 residues. Germline CDR1 reads MNHEY; CDR2 reads SVGAGI. Deletions cut 0 bases from V and 0 bases from J, with 9 bases between. CDR3 region: CASSYSWGGSGNTIYF. CDR3 sequence (DNA): TGTGCCAGCAGTTACTCTTGGGGCGGCTCTGGAAACACCATATATTTT.

V usage is TRBV6-2 or TRBV6-3 and J usage is TRBJ2-7; 9 nucleotides align to TRBD1. Germline trimming cut 6 bases from V and 3 bases from J; bases unmatched to any gene: 9. Germline lookup yields CDR1 MNHEY and CDR2 SVGEGT. The CDR3 is 15 residues long. The CDR3 sequence: CASSTGTGTVYEQYV. The CDR3 DNA reads as TGTGCCAGCAGCACAGGGACAGGGACTGTCTACGAGCAGTACGTC.

The chain uses TRBV11-3 and TRBJ1-1; a possible D gene is TRBD1 (6 bases). CDR1 and CDR2 (germline): SGHNT, YENEEA. Between the trimmed V and J ends, which lost 4 bases and 5 bases, there was a span of 14 bases. CDR3 length: 14 residues. The CDR3 DNA sequence: TGTGCCAGCAGCTCCCTGGACAGAGGAACTGAAGCTTTCTTT. Translated: CASSSLDRGTEAFF.

This sequence joins TRBV9 and TRBJ2-1; D is perhaps TRBD1 or TRBD2 (8 bases each). The CDR3 covers 16 residues. V was clipped by 2 bases and J by 5 bases, with 17 bases between them. CDR1 is SGDLS, CDR2 YYNGEE, per germline. CDR3 sequence (DNA): TGTGCCAGCAGCGTTGCGGGGGGACAGGTCAACAATGAGCAGTTCTTC. This codes for CASSVAGGQVNNEQFF.

The chain combines TRBV23-1 with TRBJ2-7, with 8 bases lining up with TRBD2. TRBV23-1 is identified as an open reading frame with a role that is uncertain. V shed 3 bases and J 3 bases; nucleotides not matched to a gene: 22. The CDR3 length is 20 residues. The CDR3 nucleotides are TGCGCCAGCAGTCAGGCGCCCCCCCGGCCCGCTAGCGGGCAAAGCTACGAGCAGTACGTC. It is translated as CASSQAPPRPASGQSYEQYV.

The chain employs TRBV24-1 and TRBJ1-5, with D maybe TRBD1 (5 bases). Germline-derived CDR1 and CDR2 are KGHDR and SFDVKD. There are 15 residues in the CDR3. V was cut by 5 bases and J by 6 bases, with 16 bases left in between. CDR3 protein: CATSAPGRSGQPQHF. DNA for the CDR3: TGTGCCACCAGTGCCCCGGGACGATCAGGTCAGCCCCAGCATTTT.

The chain combines TRBV7-9 with TRBJ1-1, with unresolved D. The CDR3 loop spans 13 amino acids. V was trimmed by 0 bases and J by 5 bases, leaving 7 bases between them. Germline V CDR1 and CDR2: SEHNR, FQNEAQ (reference sequence). The CDR3 DNA follows: TGTGCCAGCAGCTTAGCATTAGGTACTGAAGCTTTCTTT. Translated, it gives CASSLALGTEAFF.

The chain links TRBV7-2 to TRBJ2-7, with D possibly called TRBD1 or TRBD2 (5 bases each). Germline V CDR1 and CDR2: SGHTA, FQGNSA. The CDR3 totals 15 residues. Trimming took 6 bases from V and 1 from J, leaving 16 bases between them. The CDR3 is CASSSTAGRSYEQYV. The CDR3 region has the DNA TGTGCCAGCAGTTCCACTGCAGGGAGATCCTACGAGCAGTACGTC.

The chain joins TRBV7-2 to TRBJ1-5, with unresolved D. V was pared by 1 base and J by 6 bases, with 13 bases between. Germline lookup yields CDR1 SGHTA and CDR2 FQGNSA. The CDR3 extends over 15 amino acids. The CDR3 is CASSLEYPRSQPQHF. DNA of the CDR3: TGTGCCAGCAGCTTAGAGTACCCCAGAAGTCAGCCCCAGCATTTT.